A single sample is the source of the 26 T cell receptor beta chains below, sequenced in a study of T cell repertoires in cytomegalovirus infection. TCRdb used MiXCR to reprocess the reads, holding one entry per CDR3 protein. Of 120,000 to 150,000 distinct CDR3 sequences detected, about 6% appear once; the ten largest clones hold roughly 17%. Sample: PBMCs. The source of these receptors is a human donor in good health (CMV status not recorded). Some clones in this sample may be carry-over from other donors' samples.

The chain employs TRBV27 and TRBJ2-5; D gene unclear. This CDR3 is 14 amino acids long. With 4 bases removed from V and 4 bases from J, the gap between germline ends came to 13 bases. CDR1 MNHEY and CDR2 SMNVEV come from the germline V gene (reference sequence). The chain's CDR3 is CASSSNRARETQYF. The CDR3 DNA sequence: TGTGCCAGCAGTTCAAACCGGGCCAGAGAGACCCAGTACTTC.

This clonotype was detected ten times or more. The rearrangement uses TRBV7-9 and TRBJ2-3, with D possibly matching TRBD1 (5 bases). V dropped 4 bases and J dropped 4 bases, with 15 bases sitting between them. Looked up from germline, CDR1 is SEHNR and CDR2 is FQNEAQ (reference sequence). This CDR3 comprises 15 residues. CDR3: CASSSNRFGADTQYF. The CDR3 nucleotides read TGTGCCAGCAGCTCTAACAGGTTTGGGGCAGATACGCAGTATTTT.

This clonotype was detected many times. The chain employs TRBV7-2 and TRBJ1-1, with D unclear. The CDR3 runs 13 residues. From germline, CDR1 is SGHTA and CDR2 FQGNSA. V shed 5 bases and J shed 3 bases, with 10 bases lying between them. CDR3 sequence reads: CASSLGMDTEAFF. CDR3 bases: TGTGCCAGCAGCCTAGGTATGGACACTGAAGCTTTCTTT. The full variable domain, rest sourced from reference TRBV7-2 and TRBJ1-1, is GAGVSQSPSNKVTEKGKDVELRCDPISGHTALYWYRQSLGQGLEFLIYFQGNSAPDKSGLPSDRFSAERTGGSVSTLTIQRTQQEDSAVYLCASSLGMDTEAFFGQGTRLTVV.

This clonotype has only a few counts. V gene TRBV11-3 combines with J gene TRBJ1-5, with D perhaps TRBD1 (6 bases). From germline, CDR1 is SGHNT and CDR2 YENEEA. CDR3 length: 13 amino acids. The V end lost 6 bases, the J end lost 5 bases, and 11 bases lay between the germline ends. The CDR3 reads CASRSRQDQPQHF. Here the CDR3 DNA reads TGTGCCAGCAGATCCCGACAGGATCAGCCCCAGCATTTT.

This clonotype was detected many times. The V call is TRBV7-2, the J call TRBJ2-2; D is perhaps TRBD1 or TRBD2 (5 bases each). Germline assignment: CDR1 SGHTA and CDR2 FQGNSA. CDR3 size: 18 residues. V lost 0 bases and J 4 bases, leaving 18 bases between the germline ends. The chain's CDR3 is CASSLATFGGSGTGELFF. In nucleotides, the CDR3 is TGTGCCAGCAGCTTAGCAACGTTTGGGGGTTCGGGCACCGGGGAGCTGTTTTTT.

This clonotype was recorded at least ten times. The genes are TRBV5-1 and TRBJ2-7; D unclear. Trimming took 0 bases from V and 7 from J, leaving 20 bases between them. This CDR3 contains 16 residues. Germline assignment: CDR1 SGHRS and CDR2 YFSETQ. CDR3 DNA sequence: TGCGCCAGCAGCTTGGTTTGGGGTTTTCGTACTCCGGAGCAGTACTTC. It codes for CASSLVWGFRTPEQYF.

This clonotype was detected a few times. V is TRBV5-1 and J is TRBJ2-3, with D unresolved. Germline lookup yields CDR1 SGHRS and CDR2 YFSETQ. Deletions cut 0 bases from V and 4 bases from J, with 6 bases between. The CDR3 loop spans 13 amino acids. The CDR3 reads CASSLDGPDTQYF. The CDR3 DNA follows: TGCGCCAGCAGCTTGGACGGCCCAGATACGCAGTATTTT.

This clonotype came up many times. CDR3 residues: CASTIRRGTDEKLFF. CDR3 nucleotides: TGTGCCAGCACCATTCGCAGGGGAACGGATGAAAAACTGTTTTTT. The genes are TRBV7-9 and TRBJ1-4; perhaps TRBD1 as D (6 bases). The V end lost 7 bases, the J end lost 6 bases, and 18 bases lay between the germline ends. Germline V gene sequence: CDR1 SEHNR, CDR2 FQNEAQ (reference sequence). The CDR3 is made up of 15 amino acids.

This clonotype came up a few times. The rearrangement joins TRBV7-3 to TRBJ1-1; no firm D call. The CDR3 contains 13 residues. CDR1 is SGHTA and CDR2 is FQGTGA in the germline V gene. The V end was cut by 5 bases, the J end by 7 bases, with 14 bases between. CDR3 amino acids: CASSKEASVEAFF. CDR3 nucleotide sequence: TGTGCCAGCAGCAAAGAGGCGTCTGTTGAAGCTTTCTTT.

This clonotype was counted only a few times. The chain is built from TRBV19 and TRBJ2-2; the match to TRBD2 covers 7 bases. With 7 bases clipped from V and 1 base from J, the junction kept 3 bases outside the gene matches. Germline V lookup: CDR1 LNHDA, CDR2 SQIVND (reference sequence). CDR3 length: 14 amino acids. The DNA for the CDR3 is TGTGCCAGTACCCCTAGCGGGAACACCGGGGAGCTGTTTTTT. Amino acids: CASTPSGNTGELFF. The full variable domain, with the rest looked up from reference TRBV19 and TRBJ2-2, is DGGITQSPKYLFRKEGQNVTLSCEQNLNHDAMYWYRQDPGQGLRLIYYSQIVNDFQKGDIAEGYSVSREKKESFPLTVTSAQKNPTAFYLCASTPSGNTGELFFGEGSRLTVL.

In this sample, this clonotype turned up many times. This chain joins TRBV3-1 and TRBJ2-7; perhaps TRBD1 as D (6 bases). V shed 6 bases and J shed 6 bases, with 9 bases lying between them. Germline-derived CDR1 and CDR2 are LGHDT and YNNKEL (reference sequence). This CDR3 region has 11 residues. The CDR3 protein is CASRRGGEQYF. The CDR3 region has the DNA TGTGCCAGCAGAAGAGGGGGCGAGCAGTACTTC.

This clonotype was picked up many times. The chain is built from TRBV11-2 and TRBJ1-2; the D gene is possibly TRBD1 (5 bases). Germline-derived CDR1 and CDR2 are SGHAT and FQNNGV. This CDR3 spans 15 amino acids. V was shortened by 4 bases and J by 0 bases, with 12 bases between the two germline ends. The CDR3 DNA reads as TGTGCCAGCAGCTGGGGACTGGGGGCTAACTATGGCTACACCTTC. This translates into CASSWGLGANYGYTF.

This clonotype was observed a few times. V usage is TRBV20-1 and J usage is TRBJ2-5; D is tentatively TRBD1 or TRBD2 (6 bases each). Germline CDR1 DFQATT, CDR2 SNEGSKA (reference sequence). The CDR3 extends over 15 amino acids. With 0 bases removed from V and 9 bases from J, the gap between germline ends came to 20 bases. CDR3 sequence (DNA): TGCAGTGCTAGAGATCAGGAACAGGGCTGGGAGGCCCAGTACTTC. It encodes CSARDQEQGWEAQYF.

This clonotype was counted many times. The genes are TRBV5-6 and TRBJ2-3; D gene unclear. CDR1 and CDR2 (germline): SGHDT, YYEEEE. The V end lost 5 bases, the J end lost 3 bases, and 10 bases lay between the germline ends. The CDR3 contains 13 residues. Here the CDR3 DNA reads TGTGCCAGCAGTGGGAAAGGGACAGATACGCAGTATTTT. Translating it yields CASSGKGTDTQYF. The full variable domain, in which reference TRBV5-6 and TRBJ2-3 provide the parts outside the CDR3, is DAGVTQSPTHLIKTRGQQVTLRCSPKSGHDTVSWYQQALGQGPQFIFQYYEEEERQRGNFPDRFSGHQFPNYSSELNVNALLLGDSALYLCASSGKGTDTQYFGPGTRLTVL.

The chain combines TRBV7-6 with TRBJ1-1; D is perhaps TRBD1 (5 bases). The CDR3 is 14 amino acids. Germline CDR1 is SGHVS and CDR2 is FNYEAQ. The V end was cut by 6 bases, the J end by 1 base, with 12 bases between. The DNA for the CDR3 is TGTGCCAGCAGGGGTAGGGGAGAGAACACTGAAGCTTTCTTT. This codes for CASRGRGENTEAFF.

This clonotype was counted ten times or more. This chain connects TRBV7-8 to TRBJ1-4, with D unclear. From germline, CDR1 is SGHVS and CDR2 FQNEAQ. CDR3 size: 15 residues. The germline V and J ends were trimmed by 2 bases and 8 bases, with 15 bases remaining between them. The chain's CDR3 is CASSLSAAMGEKLFF. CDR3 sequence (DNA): TGTGCCAGCAGCTTATCCGCAGCGATGGGAGAAAAACTGTTTTTT.

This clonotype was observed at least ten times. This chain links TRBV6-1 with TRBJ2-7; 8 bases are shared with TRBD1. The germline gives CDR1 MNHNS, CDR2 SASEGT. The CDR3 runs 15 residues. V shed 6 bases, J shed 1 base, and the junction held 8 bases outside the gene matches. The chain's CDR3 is CASSPGGISSYEQYF. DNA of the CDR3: TGTGCCAGCAGCCCAGGGGGCATATCGTCCTACGAGCAGTACTTC.

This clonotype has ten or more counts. The CDR3 DNA reads as TGTGCCAGCAGCTACCCACAGGGGGCGATTGGATCACCCCTCCACTTT. Protein product: CASSYPQGAIGSPLHF. V usage is TRBV7-2 and J usage is TRBJ1-6, with 9 bases identical to TRBD1. The germline CDR1 and CDR2 sequences are SGHTA and FQGNSA. V was pared by 4 bases and J by 10 bases, with 11 bases of the junction left unmatched. The CDR3 totals 16 residues.

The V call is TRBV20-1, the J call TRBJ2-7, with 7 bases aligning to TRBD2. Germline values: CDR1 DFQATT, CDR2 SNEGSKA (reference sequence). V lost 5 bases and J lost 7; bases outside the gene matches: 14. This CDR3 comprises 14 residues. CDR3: CSAFGDRTRGEQYF. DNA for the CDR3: TGCAGTGCTTTTGGCGACAGAACGCGGGGGGAGCAGTACTTC.

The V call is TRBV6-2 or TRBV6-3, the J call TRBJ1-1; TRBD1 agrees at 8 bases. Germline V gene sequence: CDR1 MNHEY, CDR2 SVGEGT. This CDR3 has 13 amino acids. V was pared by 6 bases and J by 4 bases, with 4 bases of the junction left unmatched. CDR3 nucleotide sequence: TGTGCCAGCAGATTGGACAGGGCCACTGAAGCTTTCTTT. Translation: CASRLDRATEAFF.

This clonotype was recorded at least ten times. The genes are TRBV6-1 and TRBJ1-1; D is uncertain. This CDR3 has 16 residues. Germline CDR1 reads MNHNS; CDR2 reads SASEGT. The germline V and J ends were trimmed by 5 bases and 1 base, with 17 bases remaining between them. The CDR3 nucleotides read TGTGCCAGCAGTTACGAAATTGGGATGCAGAACACTGAAGCTTTCTTT. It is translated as CASSYEIGMQNTEAFF.

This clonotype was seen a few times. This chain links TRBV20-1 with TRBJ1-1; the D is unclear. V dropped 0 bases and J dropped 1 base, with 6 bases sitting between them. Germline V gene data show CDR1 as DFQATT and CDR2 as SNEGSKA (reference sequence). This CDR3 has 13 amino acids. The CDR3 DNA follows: TGCAGTGCTAGAGACGAGTGGAACACTGAAGCTTTCTTT. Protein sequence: CSARDEWNTEAFF.

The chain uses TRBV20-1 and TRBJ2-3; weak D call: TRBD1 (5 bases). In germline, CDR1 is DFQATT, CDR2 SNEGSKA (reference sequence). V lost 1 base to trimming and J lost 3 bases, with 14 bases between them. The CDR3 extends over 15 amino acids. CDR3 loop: CSARVRGVSTDTQYF. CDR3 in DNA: TGCAGTGCTAGAGTAAGGGGCGTGTCGACAGATACGCAGTATTTT.

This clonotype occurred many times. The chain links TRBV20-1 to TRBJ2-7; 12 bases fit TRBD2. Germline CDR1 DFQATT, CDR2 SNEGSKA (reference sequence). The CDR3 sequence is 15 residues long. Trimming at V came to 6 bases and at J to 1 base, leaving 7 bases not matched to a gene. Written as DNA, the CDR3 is TGCAGTGCCCAATCTAGCGGGGGGGCATCCTACGAGCAGTACTTC. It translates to CSAQSSGGASYEQYF.

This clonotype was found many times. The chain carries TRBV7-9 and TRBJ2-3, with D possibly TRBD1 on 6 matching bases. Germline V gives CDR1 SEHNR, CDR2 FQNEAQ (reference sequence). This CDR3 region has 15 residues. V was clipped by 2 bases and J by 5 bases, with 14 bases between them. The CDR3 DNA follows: TGTGCCAGCAGCTTATCTCAGGGGAGAAAAGATACGCAGTATTTT. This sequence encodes CASSLSQGRKDTQYF.

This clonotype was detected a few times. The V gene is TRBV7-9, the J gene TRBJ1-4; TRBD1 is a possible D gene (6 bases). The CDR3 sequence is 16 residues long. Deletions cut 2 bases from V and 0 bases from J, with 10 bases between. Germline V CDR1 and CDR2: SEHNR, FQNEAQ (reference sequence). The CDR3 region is CASSLISGATNEKLFF. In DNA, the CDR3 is TGTGCCAGCAGCTTAATATCAGGGGCAACTAATGAAAAACTGTTTTTT. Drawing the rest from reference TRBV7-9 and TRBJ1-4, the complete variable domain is DTGVSQNPRHKITKRGQNVTFRCDPISEHNRLYWYRQTLGQGPEFLTYFQNEAQLEKSRLLSDRFSAERPKGSFSTLEIQRTEQGDSAMYLCASSLISGATNEKLFFGSGTQLSVL.